This T cell receptor beta chain was found in a study of cytomegalovirus exposure and HLA in healthy donors. Primers for the PCR totalled 60 Vbeta and 13 Jbeta. Libraries were prepared by immunoSEQ multiplex PCR; TCRdb keeps only in-frame clonotypes and omits some of them. The table lists about 120,000 clones, about 80% of them singletons. V was shortened by 3 bases and J by 4 bases, with 15 bases between the two germline ends. This CDR3 region has 15 residues. Germline assignment: CDR1 MGHRA and CDR2 YSYEKL. This clone was picked up a small number of times. The rearrangement links TRBV4-1 to TRBJ1-2, with D maybe TRBD1 (5 bases). Sample: PBMCs. This receptor was identified in a middle-aged woman in good health and CMV-seropositive. CDR3: CASSHWGDLPYGYTF. The CDR3 DNA sequence: TGCGCCAGCAGCCATTGGGGGGATCTCCCCTATGGCTACACCTTC.